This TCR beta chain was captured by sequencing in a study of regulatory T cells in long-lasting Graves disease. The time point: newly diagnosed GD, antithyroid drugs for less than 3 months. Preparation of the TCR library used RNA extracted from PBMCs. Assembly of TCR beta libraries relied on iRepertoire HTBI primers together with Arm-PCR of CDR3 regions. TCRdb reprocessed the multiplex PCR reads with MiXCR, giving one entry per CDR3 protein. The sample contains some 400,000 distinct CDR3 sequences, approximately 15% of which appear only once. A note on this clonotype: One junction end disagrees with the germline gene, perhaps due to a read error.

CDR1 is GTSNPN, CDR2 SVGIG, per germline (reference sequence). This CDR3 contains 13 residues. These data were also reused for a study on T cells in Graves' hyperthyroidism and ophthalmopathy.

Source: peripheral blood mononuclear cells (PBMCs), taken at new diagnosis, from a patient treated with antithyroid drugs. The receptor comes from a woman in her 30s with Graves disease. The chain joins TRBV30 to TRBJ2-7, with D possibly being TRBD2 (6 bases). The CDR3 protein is CAWSVGGAGLFYF. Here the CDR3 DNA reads TGTGCCTGGAGTGTAGGAGGTGCGGGACTGTTTTATTTC.